This TCR beta chain was documented in a study of blood T cell repertoires in COVID-19. Study-level information: From T cells, B-cell-depleted T cells, or PBMCs came the material, which was cDNA or gDNA.

This clone was observed a handful of times. Sequenced by immunoSEQ multiplex PCR; TCRdb stores in-frame clones only, minus some. The sample carries about 120,000 clones, around 80% recorded once. CDR1 is SNHLY and CDR2 is FYNNEI in the germline V gene. The CDR3 totals 12 residues. Trimming shortened V by 11 bases and J by 0 bases, and 7 bases separated the two germline ends. The chain couples TRBV2 to TRBJ1-4, with unresolved D. Input material: peripheral blood. This TCR derives from a woman aged 45 to 65 with acute or convalescent COVID-19. Here the CDR3 reads CAGTATNEKLFF. DNA of the CDR3: TGTGCCGGCACTGCAACTAATGAAAAACTGTTTTTT.